The 20 T cell receptor beta chains below all came from one sample that was sequenced in a study of T cell responses to AZD1222 COVID-19 vaccine. Here immunoSEQ multiplex PCR was the method, and the copy in TCRdb shows in-frame clones only, minus some. Counted here are 100,000 to 150,000 clones, about nine tenths occurring once; the ten biggest clones make up 7.2%. Sequenced here: peripheral blood, sampled on day 0 of AZD1222 vaccination. These receptors originate from an adult in good health.

J is TRBJ2-1 and V is TRBV12-5; 8 nucleotides agree with TRBD2. Germline V gene data show CDR1 as LGHNT and CDR2 as FRNRAP. V dropped 3 bases and J dropped 8; count of bases not matched to a gene: 9. The CDR3 totals 15 residues. The CDR3 sequence: CASGLGGTSTDEQFF. The CDR3 DNA reads TGTGCTAGTGGTTTAGGTGGGACTAGTACGGATGAGCAGTTCTTC.

The chain has TRBV4-1 and TRBJ2-7, with 9 bases identical to TRBD2. This CDR3 has 15 amino acids. Germline V gene lookup returns CDR1 MGHRA and CDR2 YSYEKL. The V gene end was trimmed by 4 bases and the J gene end by 0 bases; junction bases not matched to a gene: 4. CDR3 DNA sequence: TGCGCCAGCAGCCTACGACTAGCGGACTCCTACGAGCAGTACTTC. It codes for CASSLRLADSYEQYF.

The chain combines TRBV6-1 with TRBJ2-2, with unresolved D. The CDR3 length is 16 residues. Trimming took off 0 bases at V and 4 bases at J, with 12 bases between the two ends. Per the germline V gene, CDR1 is MNHNS and CDR2 is SASEGT. This chain's CDR3 is CASSEALPRATGELFF. The CDR3 region has the DNA TGTGCCAGCAGTGAAGCGCTGCCCCGAGCCACCGGGGAGCTGTTTTTT.

The chain employs TRBV5-1 and TRBJ2-5; 9 bases align to TRBD1. The V segment lost 1 base and the J segment 4 bases; nucleotides outside the gene matches: 5. This CDR3 comprises 15 residues. Looked up from germline, CDR1 is SGHRS and CDR2 is YFSETQ. DNA of the CDR3: TGCGCCAGCAGCTTGTTGACAGGGGGACGAGAGACCCAGTACTTC. Encoded protein: CASSLLTGGRETQYF.

This clone has a single count. The chain employs TRBV24-1 and TRBJ2-7, with D perhaps TRBD1 (5 bases). Trimming removed 7 bases from V and 2 bases from J, with 8 bases in between. The V gene's germline CDR1 is KGHDR and CDR2 SFDVKD. The CDR3 loop spans 12 amino acids. CDR3 amino acids: CATRDITYEQYF. The CDR3 nucleotides are TGTGCCACCAGGGACATTACCTACGAGCAGTACTTC.

This chain connects TRBV6-5 to TRBJ1-2, with TRBD1 matching 9 bases. Germline V gene lookup returns CDR1 MNHEY and CDR2 SVGAGI. Unmatched junction bases numbered 6, after V lost 6 bases and J lost 4 bases. The CDR3 extends over 14 amino acids. The CDR3 coding sequence is TGTGCCAGCAGACGAGGACAGGGGACCTATGGCTACACCTTC. Its protein product is CASRRGQGTYGYTF.

This clone showed up just once. V usage is TRBV6-2 or TRBV6-3 and J usage is TRBJ2-3, with 12 bases fitting TRBD2. Germline-derived CDR1 and CDR2 are MNHEY and SVGEGT. CDR3 length: 17 residues. V was pared by 0 bases and J by 1 base, with 2 bases of the junction left unmatched. The CDR3 nucleotides are TGTGCCAGCAGTTACTCGGGACTAGCGGGTCGCACAGATACGCAGTATTTT. Protein sequence: CASSYSGLAGRTDTQYF.

This chain connects TRBV6-5 to TRBJ1-5; 10 nucleotides line up with TRBD1. Germline V lookup: CDR1 MNHEY, CDR2 SVGAGI. This CDR3 is 14 amino acids long. Trimming took 2 bases from V and 5 from J; bases not matched to a gene: 0. The DNA for the CDR3 is TGTGCCAGCAGTTACGGGACAGGGGATCAGCCCCAGCATTTT. Protein sequence: CASSYGTGDQPQHF.

The rearrangement links TRBV5-1 to TRBJ2-3, with 10 bases lining up with TRBD2. The length of the CDR3 is 15 residues. Per the germline V gene, CDR1 is SGHRS and CDR2 is YFSETQ. V lost 4 bases, J lost 6 bases, and 8 bases stayed unmatched. The CDR3 nucleotides read TGCGCCAGCAGCCCCCGGACTAGCGGTGAGGATACGCAGTATTTT. Translated: CASSPRTSGEDTQYF.

The chain employs TRBV19 and TRBJ1-5; TRBD1 agrees at 9 bases. This CDR3 spans 13 amino acids. Germline V CDR1 and CDR2: LNHDA, SQIVND (reference sequence). Trimming cost V 7 bases and J 9 bases; bases outside gene matches: 7. The CDR3 reads CASTGQGLGPQHF. The CDR3 bases are TGTGCCAGTACAGGACAGGGGCTGGGGCCCCAGCATTTT.

V is TRBV18 and J is TRBJ1-3; weak D call: TRBD1 (5 bases). Germline V CDR1 and CDR2: KGHSH, LQKENI. This CDR3 comprises 17 residues. The V end lost 3 bases, the J end lost 1 base, and 16 bases lay between the germline ends. CDR3 bases: TGTGCCAGCTCACCGGAATCACAAGGGGCATCTGGAAACACCATATATTTT. This gives the protein CASSPESQGASGNTIYF.

The genes are TRBV15 and TRBJ1-4; possible D gene TRBD1, 5 bases. From germline, CDR1 is LNHNV and CDR2 YYDKDF (reference sequence). Trimming pared 1 base from V and 8 bases from J, leaving 17 bases between. The CDR3 length is 16 residues. This CDR3 is CATSRGSGEWEEKLFF. In DNA form, the CDR3 reads TGTGCCACCAGCAGAGGCTCGGGGGAGTGGGAAGAAAAACTGTTTTTT.

CDR3 loop: CASSVTTGGNEQFF. For the CDR3, the DNA is TGTGCCAGCAGTGTAACGACAGGGGGCAATGAGCAGTTCTTC. This sequence joins TRBV6-4 and TRBJ2-1; 9 bases map to TRBD1. The CDR3 loop spans 14 amino acids. V trimming: 4 bases; J trimming: 6 bases; junction bases outside the gene matches: 4. Germline CDR1 is MRHNA and CDR2 is SNTAGT.

For this clone: This specimen includes other DNA sequences encoding the same CDR3. The chain has TRBV7-2 and TRBJ1-2, with 7 bases that match TRBD1. CDR1 is SGHTA and CDR2 is FQGNSA in the germline V gene. V shed 1 base, J shed 0 bases, and the junction held 5 bases outside the gene matches. This CDR3 spans 16 amino acids. CDR3 DNA: TGTGCCAGCAGCTTAGGAGGGGGCAGAGCTAACTATGGCTACACCTTC. As protein: CASSLGGGRANYGYTF.

The chain joins TRBV15 to TRBJ2-7, with D maybe TRBD2 (5 bases). Trimming removed 0 bases from V and 3 bases from J, with 12 bases in between. The germline V gene encodes CDR1 LNHNV and CDR2 YYDKDF (reference sequence). The CDR3 loop spans 15 amino acids. Here the CDR3 DNA reads TGTGCCACCAGCAGAGACCCTAGCCGTATCTACGAGCAGTACTTC. Translating it yields CATSRDPSRIYEQYF.

This clone has a handful of counts. The rearrangement links TRBV29-1 to TRBJ1-3; D is possibly TRBD1 (5 bases). V was cut by 6 bases and J by 2 bases, with 11 bases left in between. Germline-derived CDR1 and CDR2 are SQVTM and ANQGSEA. The CDR3 is 13 amino acids. DNA of the CDR3: TGCAGCGTAGCAGGGAACCCTGGAAACACCATATATTTT. It yields the protein CSVAGNPGNTIYF.

The J gene is TRBJ2-3, the V gene TRBV4-1, with D maybe TRBD2 (5 bases). This CDR3 region has 15 residues. The ends were cut back, 3 bases at V and 2 bases at J, with 12 bases in the middle. In germline, CDR1 is MGHRA, CDR2 YSYEKL. The CDR3 reads CASSQVAGDTDTQYF. CDR3 nucleotide sequence: TGCGCCAGCAGCCAGGTAGCCGGGGACACAGATACGCAGTATTTT.

The V call is TRBV10-1, the J call TRBJ2-7, with D possibly TRBD2 on 5 matching bases. CDR1 and CDR2 (germline): WNHNN, SYGVQD (reference sequence). The CDR3 is 14 residues long. Trimming stripped 5 bases from V and 9 bases from J, with 20 bases between. The chain's CDR3 is CASSPSGSSLGQYF. The DNA of the CDR3 is TGCGCCAGCAGTCCTTCGGGAAGTTCTCTAGGGCAGTACTTC.

The chain couples TRBV6-2 or TRBV6-3 to TRBJ2-5, with D perhaps assigned TRBD1 or TRBD2 (5 bases each). The CDR3 contains 15 residues. Germline-derived CDR1 and CDR2 are MNHEY and SVGEGT. The V and J ends lost 0 bases and 3 bases respectively, with 11 bases between them. CDR3 in DNA: TGTGCCAGCAGTTACTCGGGGACGGGAAAAGAGACCCAGTACTTC. It yields the protein CASSYSGTGKETQYF.

The chain recombines TRBV9 with TRBJ1-1; TRBD1 matches at 7 bases. Germline V gives CDR1 SGDLS, CDR2 YYNGEE. V lost 4 bases to trimming and J lost 1 base; unmatched junction nucleotides: 4. The CDR3 has 14 amino acids. The CDR3 sequence: CASSLGQTNTEAFF. The CDR3 DNA sequence: TGTGCCAGCAGCTTGGGACAGACGAACACTGAAGCTTTCTTT. Drawing the rest from reference TRBV9 and TRBJ1-1, the complete variable domain is DSGVTQTPKHLITATGQRVTLRCSPRSGDLSVYWYQQSLDQGLQFLIQYYNGEERAKGNILERFSAQQFPDLHSELNLSSLELGDSALYFCASSLGQTNTEAFFGQGTRLTVV.